The rows below give T cell receptor beta chains drawn from one sample of a study of human T cells and chemical hapten exposure. TCRdb passed the RACE reads through MiXCR, listing each CDR3 protein once. This sample has approximately 350,000 distinct CDR3 sequences, with approximately 6.9% found just once. The sequencing here drew on whole blood, taken in connection with sensitization to the hapten diphenylcyclopropenone (DPC). The receptors were gathered from a woman in her late teens or twenties with alopecia areata. Some clones in this sample may be carry-over from other donors' samples. CDR3s include the opening cysteine and the closing phenylalanine or tryptophan. The D gene is left open where the match is weak. Clone size is given for some rows only: seen once, a few or many times, or a class if the clone is expanded.

abundance,d_gene,v_gene,len,j_gene,CDR3aa,CDR3nt
many,NA,TRBV7-2,13,TRBJ2-1,CASSLPGRDEQFF,TGTGCCAGCAGCTTACCCGGGCGGGATGAGCAGTTCTTC
NA,NA,TRBV6-5,16,TRBJ1-2,CASSITYDRTLYGYTF,TGTGCCAGCAGTATTACTTACGACAGGACACTCTATGGCTACACCTTC
few,TRBD1,TRBV20-1,16,TRBJ2-1,CSAGGGTGIMYNEQFF,TGCAGTGCTGGCGGCGGGACAGGGATTATGTACAATGAGCAGTTCTTC
few,NA,TRBV7-9,14,TRBJ2-3,CASSFKQEEDTQYF,TGTGCCAGCAGCTTTAAGCAAGAGGAAGATACGCAGTATTTT
NA,NA,TRBV20-1,15,TRBJ2-3,CSARDRAASTDTQYF,TGCAGTGCTAGAGATAGGGCAGCTAGCACAGATACGCAGTATTTT
NA,TRBD1,TRBV3-1,16,TRBJ1-2,CASSQEPTGGNYGYTF,TGTGCCAGCAGCCAAGAACCGACAGGGGGCAACTATGGCTACACCTTC
NA,NA,TRBV10-3,15,TRBJ2-5,CATAESSVSLETQYF,TGTGCCACCGCGGAATCCAGCGTCTCCCTCGAGACCCAGTACTTC
NA,NA,TRBV10-3,14,TRBJ1-1,CAIAGSPRYTEAFF,TGTGCCATCGCGGGTAGTCCAAGATATACTGAAGCTTTCTTT
many,NA,TRBV6-6,13,TRBJ1-1,CASSAGSNTEAFF,TGTGCCAGCAGTGCAGGGAGTAACACTGAAGCTTTCTTT
many,NA,TRBV5-6,12,TRBJ2-1,CASSLEGFEQFF,TGTGCCAGCAGCTTGGAAGGGTTTGAGCAGTTCTTC
many,TRBD1,TRBV7-6,15,TRBJ2-7,CASSLSPDRGYEQYF,TGTGCCAGCAGCTTATCCCCAGACAGGGGCTACGAGCAGTACTTC
many,NA,TRBV7-9,14,TRBJ2-3,CASSPSGSTDTQYF,TGTGCCAGCAGCCCGAGCGGTAGCACAGATACGCAGTATTTT
few,NA,TRBV24-1,17,TRBJ2-6,CATSDPRGVSGANVLTF,TGTGCCACCAGTGACCCCAGGGGGGTCTCTGGGGCCAACGTCCTGACTTTC
NA,NA,TRBV28,14,TRBJ2-3,CASSFPAGTDTQYF,TGTGCCAGCAGTTTCCCAGCTGGCACAGATACGCAGTATTTT
NA,NA,TRBV7-2,15,TRBJ2-3,CASSLGATRTDTQYF,TGTGCCAGCAGCTTAGGGGCAACCCGCACAGATACGCAGTATTTT
NA,NA,TRBV27,15,TRBJ2-3,CASSLSPGGTDTQYF,TGTGCCAGCAGTTTATCACCGGGGGGCACAGATACGCAGTATTTT
few,NA,TRBV18,15,TRBJ1-1,CASSPMTNLRPEAFF,TGTGCCAGCTCACCTATGACAAATCTAAGGCCTGAAGCTTTCTTT
many,NA,TRBV4-3,16,TRBJ2-1,CASSQDYRESYNEQFF,TGCGCCAGCAGCCAAGATTACAGGGAAAGCTACAATGAGCAGTTCTTC
NA,NA,TRBV5-1,15,TRBJ1-1,CASSLAVGRDTEAFF,TGCGCCAGCAGCTTGGCCGTGGGGAGGGACACTGAAGCTTTCTTT
many,NA,TRBV28,11,TRBJ2-1,CASSRVREQFF,TGTGCCAGCAGTCGCGTTCGGGAGCAGTTCTTC
few,TRBD1,TRBV6-1,18,TRBJ1-1,CASSVVVWTGGLNTEAFF,TGTGCCAGCAGTGTCGTCGTCTGGACAGGGGGCTTGAACACTGAAGCTTTCTTT
many,TRBD1,TRBV12-3/TRBV12-4,13,TRBJ2-1,CASRPGTDNEQFF,TGTGCCAGCAGACCTGGGACAGACAATGAGCAGTTCTTC
few,NA,TRBV20-1,15,TRBJ2-1,CSAGYHRSSYNEQFF,TGCAGTGCTGGATACCATAGAAGCTCCTACAATGAGCAGTTCTTC
many,TRBD1,TRBV5-1,13,TRBJ1-1,CASSLGGTGDAFF,TGCGCCAGCAGCCTGGGAGGGACAGGGGATGCTTTCTTT
NA,TRBD1,TRBV2,17,TRBJ1-5,CASSFRDRLYSNQPQHF,TGTGCCAGCAGTTTCCGGGACAGACTTTATAGCAATCAGCCCCAGCATTTT
few,NA,TRBV12-3/TRBV12-4,17,TRBJ1-4,CASSTYIASATNEKLFF,TGTGCCAGCAGTACTTACATAGCCAGTGCAACTAATGAAAAACTGTTTTTT
few,NA,TRBV11-3,15,TRBJ1-1,CASSPNGQPNTEAFF,TGTGCCAGCAGCCCCAACGGACAGCCGAACACTGAAGCTTTCTTT
NA,NA,TRBV9,14,TRBJ1-5,CASSQGTVRQPQHF,TGTGCCAGCAGCCAAGGGACGGTACGTCAGCCCCAGCATTTT
NA,TRBD1,TRBV20-1,13,TRBJ1-4,CSATDRGGEKLFF,TGCAGTGCTACAGACAGGGGGGGAGAAAAACTGTTTTTT
NA,TRBD2,TRBV12-3/TRBV12-4,14,TRBJ2-7,CASSSAERGSEQYF,TGTGCCAGCAGTTCCGCGGAGCGGGGCAGCGAGCAGTACTTC
few,TRBD1,TRBV12-3/TRBV12-4,14,TRBJ2-1,CASSLFGTDNEQFF,TGTGCCAGCAGTTTATTTGGGACAGACAATGAGCAGTTCTTC
many,NA,TRBV4-3,15,TRBJ2-7,CASSQELAAGGEQYF,TGCGCCAGCAGCCAAGAGTTGGCAGCCGGCGGAGAGCAGTACTTC
many,NA,TRBV7-9,15,TRBJ2-3,CASSLGRLSADTQYF,TGTGCCAGCAGCCTCGGACGCCTCTCCGCAGATACGCAGTATTTT
few,NA,TRBV6-6,13,TRBJ1-1,CASSYLSGTEAFF,TGTGCCAGCAGTTACTTGTCGGGTACTGAAGCTTTCTTT
many,TRBD1,TRBV10-3,15,TRBJ2-7,CAISTGTGPSYEQYF,TGTGCCATCAGTACCGGGACAGGCCCGTCCTACGAGCAGTACTTC
NA,NA,TRBV6-2/TRBV6-3,17,TRBJ2-7,CASSTPQRGRGKNEQYF,TGTGCCAGCAGTACCCCTCAGAGAGGACGGGGGAAGAACGAGCAGTACTTC
few,NA,TRBV7-2,13,TRBJ2-3,CASSLESPDTQYF,TGTGCCAGCAGCTTAGAGTCCCCGGATACGCAGTATTTT
many,NA,TRBV4-2,11,TRBJ2-3,CASSQDTTQYF,TGTGCCAGCAGCCAAGATACTACGCAGTATTTT
NA,NA,TRBV4-1,14,TRBJ1-1,CASSQLPLNTEAFF,TGCGCCAGCAGCCAACTCCCTCTGAACACTGAAGCTTTCTTT
NA,NA,TRBV15,15,TRBJ1-1,CATSRDLSTNTEAFF,TGTGCCACCAGCAGAGATCTTTCGACGAACACTGAAGCTTTCTTT
many,NA,TRBV10-3,15,TRBJ1-3,CAISEGLEIADTIYF,TGTGCCATCAGTGAAGGTCTTGAAATCGCGGACACCATATATTTT
few,TRBD1,TRBV24-1,15,TRBJ2-5,CASAEWTGGSETQYF,TGTGCCTCGGCGGAGTGGACAGGGGGCTCAGAGACCCAGTACTTC
many,NA,TRBV2,13,TRBJ2-1,CASSTEAGSEQFF,TGTGCCAGCAGTACGGAGGCGGGAAGTGAGCAGTTCTTC
NA,TRBD2,TRBV3-1,16,TRBJ2-7,CASSQEGTGGRYEQYF,TGTGCCAGCAGCCAAGAAGGAACGGGGGGGCGCTACGAGCAGTACTTC
few,TRBD1,TRBV2,16,TRBJ2-2,CAMRNPGQVNTGELFF,TGTGCCATGAGAAATCCGGGACAGGTGAACACCGGGGAGCTGTTTTTT